The rows below give T cell receptor beta chains drawn from one sample of a study of shared clonotypes between healthy human individuals. Using immunoSEQ multiplex PCR, the repertoire was profiled, and TCRdb retains in-frame clones only, with some absent. The sample yields around 2.5 million clones, over 85% seen once. The specimen was naive CD4+ T cells from PBMCs. These receptors came from a man between 18 and 35 years old in good health. Some clones in this sample may be carry-over from other donors' samples. Each CDR3 is given with its conserved first and last residue.

v_call cdr3_aa
TRBV29-1 CSVGSGLDRGRIYGYTF
TRBV7-3 CASSTGGRGGGATQYF
TRBV10-3 CAISLASGSGNEQFF
TRBV10-2 CASRLQAWSAEQYF
TRBV7-7 CASSLTETYEQYF
TRBV5-8 CASTWQGVRYGYTF
TRBV18 CASSPFSGLPGGNQPQHF
TRBV6-5 CASSLTGTGNQPQHF
TRBV29-1 CSVDTSTGELFF
TRBV5-4 CASSLITKPPWEQYF
TRBV1 CTSSQDPYEQYF
TRBV7-6 CASSLAGGTSGRDEQFF
TRBV27 CASSYRDREAYEQYF
TRBV30 CAWVDRGEGYTF
TRBV7-9 CASSLSDYGYTF